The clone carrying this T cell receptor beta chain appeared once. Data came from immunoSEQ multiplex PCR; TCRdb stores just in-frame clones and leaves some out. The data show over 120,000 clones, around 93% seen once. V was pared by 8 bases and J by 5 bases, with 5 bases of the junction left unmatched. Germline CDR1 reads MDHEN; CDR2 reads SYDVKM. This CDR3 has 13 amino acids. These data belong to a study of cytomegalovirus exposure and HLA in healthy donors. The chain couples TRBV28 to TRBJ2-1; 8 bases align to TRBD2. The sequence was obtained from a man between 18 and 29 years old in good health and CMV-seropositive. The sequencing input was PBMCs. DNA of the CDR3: TGTGCCAGCTCTGGACTAGCCCACAATGAGCAGTTCTTC. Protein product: CASSGLAHNEQFF.